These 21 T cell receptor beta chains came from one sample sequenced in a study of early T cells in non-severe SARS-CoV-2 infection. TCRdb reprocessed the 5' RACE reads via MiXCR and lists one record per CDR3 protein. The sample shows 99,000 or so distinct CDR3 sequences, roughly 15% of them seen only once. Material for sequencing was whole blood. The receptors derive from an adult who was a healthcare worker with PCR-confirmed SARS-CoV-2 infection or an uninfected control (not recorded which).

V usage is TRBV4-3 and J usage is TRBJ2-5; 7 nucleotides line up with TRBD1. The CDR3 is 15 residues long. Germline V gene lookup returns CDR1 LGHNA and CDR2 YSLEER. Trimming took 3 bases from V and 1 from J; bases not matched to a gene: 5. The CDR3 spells CASSHLGTAQETQYF. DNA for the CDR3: TGCGCCAGCAGCCACCTAGGGACAGCCCAAGAGACCCAGTACTTC.

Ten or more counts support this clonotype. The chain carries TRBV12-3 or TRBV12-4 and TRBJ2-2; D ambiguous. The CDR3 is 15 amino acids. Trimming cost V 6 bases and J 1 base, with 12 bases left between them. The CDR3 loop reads CASRPFRMNTGELFF. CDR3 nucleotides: TGTGCCAGCAGACCTTTCCGAATGAACACCGGGGAGCTGTTTTTT.

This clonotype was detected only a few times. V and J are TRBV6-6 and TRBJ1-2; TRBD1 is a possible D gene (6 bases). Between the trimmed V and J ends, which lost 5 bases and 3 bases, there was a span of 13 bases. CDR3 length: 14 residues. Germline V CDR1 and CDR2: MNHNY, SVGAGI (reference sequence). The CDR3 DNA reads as TGTGCCAGCAGTCCGAGGGGGTACGACTATGGCTACACCTTC. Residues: CASSPRGYDYGYTF.

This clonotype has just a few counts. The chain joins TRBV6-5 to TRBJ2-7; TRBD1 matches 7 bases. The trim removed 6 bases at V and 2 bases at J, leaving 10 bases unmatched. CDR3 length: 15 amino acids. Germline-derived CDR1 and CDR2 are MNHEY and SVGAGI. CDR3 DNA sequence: TGTGCCAGCAGCCCCACAGGGGCGCCCCCCTACGAGCAGTACTTC. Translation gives CASSPTGAPPYEQYF.

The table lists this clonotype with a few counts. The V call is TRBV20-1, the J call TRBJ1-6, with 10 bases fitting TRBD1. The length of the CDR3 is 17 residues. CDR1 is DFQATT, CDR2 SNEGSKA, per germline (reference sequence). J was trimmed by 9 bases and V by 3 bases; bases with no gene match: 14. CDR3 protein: CSARPPGQGMLASPLHF. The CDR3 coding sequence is TGCAGTGCTAGGCCGCCGGGACAGGGGATGTTAGCTTCACCCCTCCACTTT.

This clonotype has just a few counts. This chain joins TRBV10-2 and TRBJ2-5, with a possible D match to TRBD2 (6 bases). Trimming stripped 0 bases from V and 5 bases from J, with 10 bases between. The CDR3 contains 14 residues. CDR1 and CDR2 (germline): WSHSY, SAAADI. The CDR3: CASSESKGRETQYF. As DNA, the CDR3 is TGCGCCAGCAGTGAGTCGAAAGGGAGGGAGACCCAGTACTTC.

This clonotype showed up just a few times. CDR3 nucleotides: TGTGCCAGCAGTTCGGGGACAGGGTTCTCCTACGAGCAGTACTTC. Its translation is CASSSGTGFSYEQYF. The V gene is TRBV27, the J gene TRBJ2-7; 9 bases match TRBD1. The CDR3 runs to 15 residues. Germline CDR1 MNHEY, CDR2 SMNVEV (reference sequence). V shed 4 bases and J 0 bases; nucleotides not matched to a gene: 4.

CDR3 loop: CSARDRLASISYNEQFF. Written as DNA, the CDR3 is TGCAGTGCTAGAGATAGGCTAGCCTCCATTTCCTACAATGAGCAGTTCTTC. The V and J genes are TRBV20-1 and TRBJ2-1, with D possibly being TRBD2 (5 bases). This CDR3 contains 17 residues. Germline V gene lookup returns CDR1 DFQATT and CDR2 SNEGSKA (reference sequence). V lost 0 bases to trimming and J lost 1 base, with 16 bases between them.

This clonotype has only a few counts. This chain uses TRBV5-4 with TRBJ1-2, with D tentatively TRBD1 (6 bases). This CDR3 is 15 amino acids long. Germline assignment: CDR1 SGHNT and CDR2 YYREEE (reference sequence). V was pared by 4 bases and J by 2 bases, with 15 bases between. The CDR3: CASSPGQGRNYGYTF. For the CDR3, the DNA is TGTGCCAGCAGCCCGGGACAAGGAAGAAACTATGGCTACACCTTC. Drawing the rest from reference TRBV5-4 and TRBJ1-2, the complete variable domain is ETGVTQSPTHLIKTRGQQVTLRCSSQSGHNTVSWYQQALGQGPQFIFQYYREEENGRGNFPPRFSGLQFPNYSSELNVNALELDDSALYLCASSPGQGRNYGYTFGSGTRLTVV.

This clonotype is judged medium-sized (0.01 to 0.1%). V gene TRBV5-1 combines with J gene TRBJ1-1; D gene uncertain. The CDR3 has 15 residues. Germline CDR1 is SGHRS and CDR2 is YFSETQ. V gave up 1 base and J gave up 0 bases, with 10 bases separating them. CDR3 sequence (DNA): TGCGCCAGCAGCTTGTTTGGAGGGCTGAACACTGAAGCTTTCTTT. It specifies CASSLFGGLNTEAFF.

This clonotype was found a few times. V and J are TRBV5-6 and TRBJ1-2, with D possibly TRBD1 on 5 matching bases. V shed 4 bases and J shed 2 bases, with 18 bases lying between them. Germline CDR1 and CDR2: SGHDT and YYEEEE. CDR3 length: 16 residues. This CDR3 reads CASSLRGAGKNYGYTF. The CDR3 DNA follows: TGTGCCAGCAGCCTGCGAGGGGCGGGGAAGAACTATGGCTACACCTTC. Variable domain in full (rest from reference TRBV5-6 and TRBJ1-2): DAGVTQSPTHLIKTRGQQVTLRCSPKSGHDTVSWYQQALGQGPQFIFQYYEEEERQRGNFPDRFSGHQFPNYSSELNVNALLLGDSALYLCASSLRGAGKNYGYTFGSGTRLTVV.

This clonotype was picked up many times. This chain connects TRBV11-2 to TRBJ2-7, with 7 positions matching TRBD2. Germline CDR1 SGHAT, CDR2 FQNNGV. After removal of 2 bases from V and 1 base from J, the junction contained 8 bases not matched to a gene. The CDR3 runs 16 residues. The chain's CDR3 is CASSLSFPGGSYEQYF. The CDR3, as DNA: TGTGCCAGCAGCTTATCCTTCCCGGGGGGTTCCTACGAGCAGTACTTC.

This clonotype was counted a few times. CDR3 nucleotides: TGTGCCACCAGTCCGGCCGGGACTAGCGGGCTTTACAATGAGCAGTTCTTC. Translation gives CATSPAGTSGLYNEQFF. This chain links TRBV24-1 with TRBJ2-1; 12 positions agree with TRBD2. The CDR3 length is 17 residues. Germline CDR1 reads KGHDR; CDR2 reads SFDVKD. The J segment lost 4 bases and the V segment lost 6 bases, leaving 9 bases of the junction unmatched.

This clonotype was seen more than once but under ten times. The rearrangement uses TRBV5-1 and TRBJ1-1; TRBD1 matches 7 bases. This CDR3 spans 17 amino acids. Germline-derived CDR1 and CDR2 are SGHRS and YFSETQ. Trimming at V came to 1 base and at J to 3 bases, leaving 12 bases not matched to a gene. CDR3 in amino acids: CASSLSFGWQGDTEAFF. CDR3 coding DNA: TGCGCCAGCAGCTTGTCTTTCGGTTGGCAGGGGGACACTGAAGCTTTCTTT. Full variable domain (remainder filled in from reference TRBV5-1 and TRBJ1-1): KAGVTQTPRYLIKTRGQQVTLSCSPISGHRSVSWYQQTPGQGLQFLFEYFSETQRNKGNFPGRFSGRQFSNSRSEMNVSTLELGDSALYLCASSLSFGWQGDTEAFFGQGTRLTVV.

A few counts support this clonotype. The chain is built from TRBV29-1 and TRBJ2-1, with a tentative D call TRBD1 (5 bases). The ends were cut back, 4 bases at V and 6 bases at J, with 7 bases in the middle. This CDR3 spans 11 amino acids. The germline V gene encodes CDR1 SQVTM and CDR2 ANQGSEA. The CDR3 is CSVVGPNEQFF. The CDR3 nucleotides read TGCAGCGTTGTGGGGCCCAATGAGCAGTTCTTC.

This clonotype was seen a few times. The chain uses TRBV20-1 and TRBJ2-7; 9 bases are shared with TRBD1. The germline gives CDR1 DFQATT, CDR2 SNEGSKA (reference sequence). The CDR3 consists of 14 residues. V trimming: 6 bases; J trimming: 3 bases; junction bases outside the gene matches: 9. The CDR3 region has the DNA TGCAGTGCCCGTCGGGGACAGGGTAACTACGAGCAGTACTTC. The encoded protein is CSARRGQGNYEQYF.

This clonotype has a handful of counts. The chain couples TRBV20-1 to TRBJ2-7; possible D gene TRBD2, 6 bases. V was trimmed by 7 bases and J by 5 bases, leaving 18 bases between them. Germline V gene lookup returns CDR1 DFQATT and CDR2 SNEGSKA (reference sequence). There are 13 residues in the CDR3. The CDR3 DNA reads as TGCAGTGTGGTCGCCGACGGGGGTCACGAGCAGTACTTC. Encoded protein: CSVVADGGHEQYF.

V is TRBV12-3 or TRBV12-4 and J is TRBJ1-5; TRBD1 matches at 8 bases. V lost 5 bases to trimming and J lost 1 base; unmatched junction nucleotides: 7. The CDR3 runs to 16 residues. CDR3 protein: CASSPRTGKSNQPQHF. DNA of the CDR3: TGTGCCAGCAGTCCCCGGACAGGGAAGAGCAATCAGCCCCAGCATTTT.

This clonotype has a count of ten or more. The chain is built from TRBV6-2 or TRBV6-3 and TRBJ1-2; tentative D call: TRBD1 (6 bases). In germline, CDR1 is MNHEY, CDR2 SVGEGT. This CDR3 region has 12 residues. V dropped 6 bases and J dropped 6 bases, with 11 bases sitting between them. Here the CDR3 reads CASRQGLNGYTF. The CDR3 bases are TGTGCCAGCAGACAGGGTTTAAATGGCTACACCTTC.

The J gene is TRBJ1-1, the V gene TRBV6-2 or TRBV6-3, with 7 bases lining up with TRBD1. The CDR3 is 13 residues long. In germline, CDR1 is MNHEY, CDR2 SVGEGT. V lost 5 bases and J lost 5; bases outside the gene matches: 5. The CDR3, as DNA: TGTGCCAGCAGTAACCCGACAGGGACTGAAGCTTTCTTT. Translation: CASSNPTGTEAFF.

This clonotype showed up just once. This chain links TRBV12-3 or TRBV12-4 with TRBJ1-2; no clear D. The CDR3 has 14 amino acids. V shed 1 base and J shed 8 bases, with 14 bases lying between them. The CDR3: CASSLDLNSGGYTF. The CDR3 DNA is TGTGCCAGCAGTTTAGACTTAAACTCCGGGGGCTACACCTTC.